The rows below give T cell receptor beta chains drawn from one sample of a study of regulatory T cells in long-lasting Graves disease. TCRdb re-derived calls from the multiplex PCR reads in MiXCR, one entry per CDR3 protein. The data show roughly 420,000 distinct CDR3 sequences, 15% to 20% seen once. This same sample was also taken into another study, of T cells in Graves' hyperthyroidism and ophthalmopathy.

The material was peripheral blood mononuclear cells (PBMCs), obtained at new diagnosis, from a patient treated with antithyroid drugs. Receptors originate from a woman aged 25 to 39 with Graves disease. The CDR3 runs from the conserved cysteine through the conserved F or W. Size values are once, few and many counts, or a class for expanded clones, and some rows have none.

cdr3_length j_call v_call clone_size cdr3_aa
14 TRBJ1-1 TRBV7-2 many CASSLGRGKSEAFF
16 TRBJ2-7 TRBV4-3 few CASSQELAGGRYEQYF
19 TRBJ2-1 TRBV7-2 - CASSPPRTSGRLSYNEQFF
14 TRBJ2-7 TRBV7-2 - CASSSYRSTYEQYF
15 TRBJ2-2 TRBV11-2 - CASSLMLTNTGELFF
16 TRBJ1-1 TRBV11-2 many CASSLSGGTVNTEAFF
15 TRBJ2-1 TRBV30 many CAWSAGTRAYNEQFF
17 TRBJ2-1 TRBV28 many CASSFRPTDPEQDEQFF
12 TRBJ2-7 TRBV7-9 many CASSPAGPGQYF
15 TRBJ2-3 TRBV5-1 many CASSRTPEETDTQYF
15 TRBJ2-1 TRBV7-3 many CASSLNGNRSNEQFF
16 TRBJ2-1 TRBV7-8 many CASSSNTGPGKNEQFF
14 TRBJ1-6 TRBV12-3/TRBV12-4 many CASSSGAGESPLHF
14 TRBJ2-7 TRBV6-1 many CASSLDRVAYEQYF
14 TRBJ1-5 TRBV3-1 many CASSQWGARQPQHF
16 TRBJ2-1 TRBV7-3 many CASSLYAGLAGDEQFF
18 TRBJ2-6 TRBV5-1 many CASSTLAGVASGANVLTF